Below, 6 T cell receptor beta chains from the same sample are listed, as sequenced in a study of post-analysis software for immune sequencing data. These TCRs are of unknown antigen specificity. Points from the study as a whole: With TRBV5-6, TRBV5-1 and TRBV20-1 included, five TRBV segments were more frequent in patients than in controls.

TCR beta cDNA libraries included unique molecular identifiers. Using its own MiXCR run on the PCR reads, TCRdb lists one record per CDR3 protein. The table shows approximately 400,000 distinct CDR3 sequences, with less than 40% occurring only once. The specimen sequenced was blood. The receptors stem from a girl aged 5 to 17 with multiple sclerosis.

This clonotype was seen more than once but under ten times. J is TRBJ1-5 and V is TRBV27; 10 bases are a match to TRBD1. Germline CDR1 MNHEY, CDR2 SMNVEV (reference sequence). CDR3 size: 16 residues. The ends lost 5 bases at V and 5 bases at J; junction bases unmatched: 9. In DNA form, the CDR3 reads TGTGCCAGCAGTCTGGAGGACAGGGGGAGGGATCAGCCCCAGCATTTT. The encoded protein is CASSLEDRGRDQPQHF.

The chain recombines TRBV7-2 with TRBJ1-1, with no clear D. Germline values: CDR1 SGHTA, CDR2 FQGNSA. Trimming stripped 7 bases from V and 4 bases from J, with 10 bases between. This CDR3 contains 12 residues. The CDR3 DNA reads TGTGCCAGCACCCCAGGAGCCACTGAAGCTTTCTTT. Amino acid sequence: CASTPGATEAFF. The full variable domain, in which reference TRBV7-2 and TRBJ1-1 provide the parts outside the CDR3, is GAGVSQSPSNKVTEKGKDVELRCDPISGHTALYWYRQSLGQGLEFLIYFQGNSAPDKSGLPSDRFSAERTGGSVSTLTIQRTQQEDSAVYLCASTPGATEAFFGQGTRLTVV.

This clonotype showed up just a few times. The rearrangement uses TRBV9 and TRBJ1-2; 12 bases are a match to TRBD1. The CDR3 contains 15 residues. Germline V gives CDR1 SGDLS, CDR2 YYNGEE. The J segment lost 5 bases and the V segment lost 4 bases, leaving 6 bases of the junction unmatched. In nucleotides, the CDR3 is TGTGCCAGCAGCCCGGGACAGGGGGCTTGGTATGGCTACACCTTC. Translation gives CASSPGQGAWYGYTF.

This clonotype was observed many times. J is TRBJ1-2 and V is TRBV5-1; 8 positions agree with TRBD1. The CDR3 has 13 amino acids. Germline loops: CDR1 SGHRS, CDR2 YFSETQ. J lost 8 bases, V lost 4 bases, and 7 bases had no gene match. The chain's CDR3 is CASSIGQGEGYTF. The CDR3 DNA follows: TGCGCCAGCAGCATAGGACAGGGCGAAGGCTACACCTTC.

The chain couples TRBV9 to TRBJ2-1, with D possibly matching TRBD1 (6 bases). The V gene's germline CDR1 is SGDLS and CDR2 YYNGEE. The CDR3 totals 14 residues. Trimming removed 4 bases from V and 5 bases from J, with 13 bases in between. DNA of the CDR3: TGTGCCAGCAGCCCCTCGGACAGCCACAATGAGCAGTTCTTC. As protein: CASSPSDSHNEQFF.

The rearrangement uses TRBV4-3 and TRBJ2-5, with 10 positions matching TRBD1. With the DNA end fitting TRBJ2-7 better, the J assignment may be wrong. This CDR3 spans 16 amino acids. Looked up from germline, CDR1 is LGHNA and CDR2 is YSLEER. For the CDR3, the DNA is TGCGCCAGCAGCCAAATGGCCGGGACAGGGGCCTACGAGCAGTACTTC. This encodes CASSQMAGTGAYEQYF.